What follows are 23 T cell receptor beta chains derived from one specimen sequenced in a study of cytomegalovirus exposure and HLA in healthy donors. Both 60 Vbeta primers and 13 Jbeta primers went into the PCR. Assay used: immunoSEQ multiplex PCR; TCRdb lists only in-frame clones, some missing. The table includes 120,000 or so clones, more than 75% detected once. Input material: PBMCs. The receptor source for this set is a man aged 25-45 years in good health and CMV-seropositive.

J is TRBJ2-7 and V is TRBV9; the match to TRBD1 covers 10 bases. The ends lost 4 bases at V and 3 bases at J; junction bases unmatched: 10. This CDR3 has 16 residues. Per germline, CDR1 SGDLS and CDR2 YYNGEE. CDR3 residues: CASSCMQGQGCYEQYF. CDR3 in DNA: TGTGCCAGCAGCTGCATGCAGGGACAGGGGTGCTACGAGCAGTACTTC.

With respect to this clone: At one of its ends the junction is not consistent with the germline gene, which may arise from a read error. This chain uses TRBV4-2 with TRBJ2-7; D is possibly TRBD1 (6 bases). CDR1 is LGHNA and CDR2 is YNFKEQ in the germline V gene. This CDR3 comprises 13 residues. This chain's CDR3 is CASSQGALNEQYF. The CDR3 nucleotides read TGTGCCAGCAGCCAGGGGGCCCTGAACGAGCAGTACTTT.

J is TRBJ2-7 and V is TRBV5-1; the match to TRBD1 covers 7 bases. With V trimmed by 2 bases and J by 5 bases, 4 bases remained unmatched. The CDR3 has 13 residues. CDR1 is SGHRS and CDR2 is YFSETQ in the germline V gene. The CDR3 spells CASSFKGADEQYF. In DNA form, the CDR3 reads TGCGCCAGCAGCTTTAAGGGGGCAGACGAGCAGTACTTC.

The genes are TRBV5-6 and TRBJ2-3; D call uncertain. V was cut by 4 bases and J by 0 bases, with 15 bases left in between. CDR3 length: 16 residues. CDR1 and CDR2 from the germline V gene are SGHDT and YYEEEE. For the CDR3, the DNA is TGTGCCAGCAGCCTCGGGTTATACACTAGCACAGATACGCAGTATTTT. Translation: CASSLGLYTSTDTQYF.

The rearrangement links TRBV11-2 to TRBJ1-3, with TRBD1 matching 9 bases. J gave up 5 bases and V 3 bases, and 2 bases lay outside the gene matches. Per germline, CDR1 SGHAT and CDR2 FQNNGV. CDR3 length: 14 amino acids. As DNA, the CDR3 is TGTGCCAGCAGCTTGGACAGGGGCAGAAACACCATATATTTT. Encoded protein: CASSLDRGRNTIYF.

The gene calls are TRBV7-6 and TRBJ1-1; D not certain. Germline CDR1 SGHVS, CDR2 FNYEAQ. The length of the CDR3 is 14 residues. V was shortened by 5 bases and J by 3 bases, with 13 bases between the two germline ends. CDR3: CASSPEPGDTEAFF. The CDR3 DNA sequence: TGTGCCAGCAGCCCAGAGCCGGGAGACACTGAAGCTTTCTTT.

The rearrangement links TRBV7-5 to TRBJ2-7; TRBD2, the D gene given by the table, was not confirmed from the DNA. TRBV7-5 is a pseudogene locus. The CDR3 sequence is 16 residues long. CDR3 nucleotides: TGTGCCAGAAGTACCCCGGGACTAGCGATTTCCTACGAGCAGTACTTC. This codes for CARSTPGLAISYEQYF.

The rearrangement links TRBV5-4 to TRBJ2-7; 7 bases line up with TRBD2. Germline CDR1 SGHNT, CDR2 YYREEE (reference sequence). The J segment lost 4 bases and the V segment lost 10 bases, leaving 26 bases of the junction unmatched. The CDR3 is 18 residues long. CDR3 sequence reads: CARRIIGLAVPRNYEQYF. CDR3 DNA sequence: TGTGCCCGACGTATAATAGGGCTAGCGGTCCCCAGGAATTACGAGCAGTACTTC.

This chain links TRBV9 with TRBJ2-3; 7 bases line up with TRBD2. V was pared by 3 bases and J by 0 bases, with 4 bases of the junction left unmatched. This CDR3 is built from 15 residues. Germline CDR1 reads SGDLS; CDR2 reads YYNGEE. CDR3 sequence (DNA): TGTGCCAGCAGCGAGACTAGCCTAAGCACAGATACGCAGTATTTT. This translates into CASSETSLSTDTQYF. The entire variable domain, with the rest obtained from reference TRBV9 and TRBJ2-3, is as follows: DSGVTQTPKHLITATGQRVTLRCSPRSGDLSVYWYQQSLDQGLQFLIQYYNGEERAKGNILERFSAQQFPDLHSELNLSSLELGDSALYFCASSETSLSTDTQYFGPGTRLTVL.

The chain is built from TRBV15 and TRBJ2-1, with TRBD2 matching 10 bases. This CDR3 is 14 amino acids long. In germline, CDR1 is LNHNV, CDR2 YYDKDF (reference sequence). The ends lost 9 bases at V and 2 bases at J; junction bases unmatched: 4. The CDR3 loop is CATSGRAPYNEQFF. The CDR3 DNA follows: TGTGCCACGAGCGGGAGGGCCCCCTACAATGAGCAGTTCTTC.

The rearrangement joins TRBV7-3 to TRBJ2-3; 10 positions match TRBD2. CDR3 size: 16 residues. From germline, CDR1 is SGHTA and CDR2 FQGTGA. V was pared by 3 bases and J by 1 base, with 4 bases of the junction left unmatched. Written as DNA, the CDR3 is TGTGCCAGCAGCTTTGGGACTAGCGTTGGCACAGATACGCAGTATTTT. Translation gives CASSFGTSVGTDTQYF.

The V gene is TRBV5-8, the J gene TRBJ1-2; unclear D gene. V lost 0 bases, J lost 4 bases, and 13 bases lay in between. The CDR3 covers 15 residues. Germline CDR1 is SGHTS and CDR2 is YDEGEE. CDR3 nucleotides: TGTGCCAGCAGCTTGGGCGCAGGAAGGATCTATGGCTACACCTTC. This codes for CASSLGAGRIYGYTF.

This sequence joins TRBV7-3 and TRBJ2-7, with D possibly being TRBD2 (5 bases). Germline CDR1 is SGHTA and CDR2 is FQGTGA. The CDR3 has 14 residues. The germline V and J ends were trimmed by 5 bases and 4 bases, with 15 bases remaining between them. CDR3 DNA sequence: TGTGCCAGCAGCCCCGGACGGGGATCTTACGAGCAGTACTTC. Its protein product is CASSPGRGSYEQYF.

V and J are TRBV7-9 and TRBJ1-1, with TRBD1 as a possible D gene (5 bases). The germline V and J ends were trimmed by 2 bases and 2 bases, with 9 bases remaining between them. This CDR3 region has 14 residues. Germline V gives CDR1 SEHNR, CDR2 FQNEAQ (reference sequence). CDR3 region: CASSLHQGNTEAFF. CDR3 in DNA: TGTGCCAGCAGCTTACACCAGGGAAACACTGAAGCTTTCTTT.

This clone was observed once. The chain combines TRBV11-2 with TRBJ2-3; D possibly corresponds to TRBD1 (6 bases). This CDR3 is built from 16 residues. The V gene's germline CDR1 is SGHAT and CDR2 FQNNGV. The ends were cut back, 5 bases at V and 3 bases at J, with 18 bases in the middle. The chain's CDR3 is CASSRISFGTTDTQYF. The DNA for the CDR3 is TGTGCCAGCAGCCGAATTAGTTTCGGGACAACAGATACGCAGTATTTT. The full variable domain, in which reference TRBV11-2 and TRBJ2-3 provide the parts outside the CDR3, is EAGVAQSPRYKIIEKRQSVAFWCNPISGHATLYWYQQILGQGPKLLIQFQNNGVVDDSQLPKDRFSAERLKGVDSTLKIQPAKLEDSAVYLCASSRISFGTTDTQYFGPGTRLTVL.

This chain joins TRBV9 and TRBJ1-4; possibly TRBD1 for D (6 bases). V was clipped by 0 bases and J by 7 bases, with 13 bases between them. Germline-derived CDR1 and CDR2 are SGDLS and YYNGEE. The CDR3 consists of 15 residues. The CDR3 reads CASSVGAGVGEKLFF. For the CDR3, the DNA is TGTGCCAGCAGCGTAGGGGCAGGGGTCGGTGAAAAACTGTTTTTT.

V is TRBV7-2 and J is TRBJ2-7; D uncertain. The V and J ends lost 5 bases and 4 bases respectively, with 6 bases between them. Per the germline V gene, CDR1 is SGHTA and CDR2 is FQGNSA. The CDR3 sequence is 11 residues long. The CDR3: CASSMRYEQYF. The CDR3 nucleotides read TGTGCCAGCAGCATGCGTTACGAGCAGTACTTC.

In this sample, this clone turned up a few times. The rearrangement uses TRBV7-3 and TRBJ1-1; no reliable D call. Germline V CDR1 and CDR2: SGHTA, FQGTGA. CDR3 length equals 13 residues. Deletions cut 4 bases from V and 5 bases from J, with 11 bases between. In DNA, the CDR3 is TGTGCCAGCAGCTCGCTACCGGGGACTGAAGCTTTCTTT. Amino acid sequence: CASSSLPGTEAFF. The full variable domain, completed using reference TRBV7-3 and TRBJ1-1, is GAGVSQTPSNKVTEKGKYVELRCDPISGHTALYWYRQSLGQGPEFLIYFQGTGAADDSGLPNDRFFAVRPEGSVSTLKIQRTERGDSAVYLCASSSLPGTEAFFGQGTRLTVV.

This sequence joins TRBV12-2 and TRBJ2-2; the table's TRBD2 call for D was not verified on the DNA. TRBV12-2 is given as a pseudogene. This CDR3 contains 16 residues. CDR3 DNA: TGTGCAAGTCGGAAGGACGGGAGTTCTCACACCGGGGAGCTGTTTTTT. It encodes CASRKDGSSHTGELFF.

The rearrangement joins TRBV30 to TRBJ2-5; 9 bases map to TRBD1. The length of the CDR3 is 15 residues. CDR1 and CDR2 from the germline V gene are GTSNPN and SVGIG (reference sequence). J lost 0 bases, V lost 1 base, and 3 bases had no gene match. Here the CDR3 DNA reads TGTGCCTGGAGTGCAGGACAGGGGAACCAAGAGACCCAGTACTTC. Protein sequence: CAWSAGQGNQETQYF.

Only a few counts were recorded for this clone. The chain couples TRBV18 to TRBJ1-2; TRBD1 aligns across 8 bases. Germline lookup yields CDR1 KGHSH and CDR2 LQKENI. The length of the CDR3 is 14 residues. After removal of 3 bases from V and 0 bases from J, the junction contained 0 bases not matched to a gene. For the CDR3, the DNA is TGTGCCAGCTCACCGGACAGGGCTAACTATGGCTACACCTTC. It specifies CASSPDRANYGYTF.

This chain links TRBV7-8 with TRBJ1-1, with D tentatively TRBD1 (5 bases). CDR3 size: 13 residues. The germline gives CDR1 SGHVS, CDR2 FQNEAQ. The V end lost 3 bases, the J end lost 2 bases, and 7 bases lay between the germline ends. This CDR3 is CASSLDTNTEAFF. CDR3 nucleotides: TGTGCCAGCAGCTTGGACACAAACACTGAAGCTTTCTTT.

This clone was picked up a small number of times. The rearrangement uses TRBV5-8 and TRBJ2-7, with a weak D call TRBD2 (6 bases). Germline V gives CDR1 SGHTS, CDR2 YDEGEE. The CDR3 sequence is 16 residues long. V was clipped by 4 bases and J by 2 bases, with 19 bases between them. CDR3 region: CASSPMGGPGTYEQYF. The DNA for the CDR3 is TGTGCCAGCAGCCCCATGGGAGGACCCGGTACCTACGAGCAGTACTTC.